This TCR beta chain was documented in a study of T cell responses to AZD1222 COVID-19 vaccine. Study-wide results and caveats: Baseline seropositivity characterized only a handful of AZD1222 recipients. In the spike-specific TCR repertoire, nearly half reportedly target unmutated variant regions.

V lost 0 bases, J lost 5 bases, and 6 bases stayed unmatched. Per germline, CDR1 SGHRS and CDR2 YFSETQ. The CDR3 is 16 amino acids. Sequenced by immunoSEQ multiplex PCR; TCRdb stores in-frame clones only, minus some. This sample carries fewer than 200,000 clones, just over 90% of them seen once, and the ten largest clones take about 1.7%. Timing groups of about 4 and about 12 weeks for second doses were pooled. Comments on this clone: Its antigen is unidentified.

This clonotype was sampled from an adult who received the AZD1222 COVID-19 vaccine. The genes are TRBV5-1 and TRBJ2-2; 8 bases agree with TRBD2. Material: peripheral blood, obtained 28 days after the second AZD1222 dose. CDR3 residues: CASSLVGTSATGELFF. CDR3 nucleotides: TGCGCCAGCAGCTTGGTTGGGACTAGTGCGACCGGGGAGCTGTTTTTT.